This T cell receptor beta chain emerged from a study of shared T cell receptors in the human thymus. The CDR3 sequence is 15 residues long. Germline CDR1 reads SEHNR; CDR2 reads FQNEAQ (reference sequence). Trimming shortened V by 2 bases and J by 3 bases, and 14 bases separated the two germline ends. Profiled with immunoSEQ multiplex PCR; TCRdb holds only in-frame clones, not every one. This table has around 730,000 clones, 80% to 90% appearing once. The same specimen was also included in a second study, on human thymus T cells. From that paper: An apparent bias in V and J gene usage was seen in thymic and blood repertoires.

The rearrangement uses TRBV7-9 and TRBJ2-7; TRBD2 is a possible D gene (6 bases). This TCR was recovered from a girl younger than two with a congenital heart defect. What was sequenced was thymocytes. The CDR3 spells CASSLPVGGLYEQYF. DNA of the CDR3: TGTGCCAGCAGCTTACCCGTCGGGGGACTCTACGAGCAGTACTTC.